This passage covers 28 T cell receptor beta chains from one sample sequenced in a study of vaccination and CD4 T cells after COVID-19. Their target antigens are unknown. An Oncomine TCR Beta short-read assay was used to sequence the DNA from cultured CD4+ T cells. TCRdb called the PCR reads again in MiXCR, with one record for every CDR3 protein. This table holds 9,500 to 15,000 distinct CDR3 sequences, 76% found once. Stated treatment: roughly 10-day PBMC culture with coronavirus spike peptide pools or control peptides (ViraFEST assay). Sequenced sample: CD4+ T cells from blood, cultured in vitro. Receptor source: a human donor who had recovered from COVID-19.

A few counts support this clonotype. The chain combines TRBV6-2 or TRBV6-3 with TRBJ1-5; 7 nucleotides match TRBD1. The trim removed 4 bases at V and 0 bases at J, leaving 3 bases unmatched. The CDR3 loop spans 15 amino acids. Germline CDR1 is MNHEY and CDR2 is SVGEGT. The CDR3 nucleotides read TGTGCCAGCAGTTCGGACAGGATTAGCAATCAGCCCCAGCATTTT. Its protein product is CASSSDRISNQPQHF.

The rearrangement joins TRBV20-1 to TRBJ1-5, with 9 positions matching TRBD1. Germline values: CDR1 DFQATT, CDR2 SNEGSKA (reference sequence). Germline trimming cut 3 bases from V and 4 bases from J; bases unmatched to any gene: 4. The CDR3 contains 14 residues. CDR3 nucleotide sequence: TGCAGTGCTAGTCGCGACAGGGGGAATCAGCCCCAGCATTTT. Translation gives CSASRDRGNQPQHF.

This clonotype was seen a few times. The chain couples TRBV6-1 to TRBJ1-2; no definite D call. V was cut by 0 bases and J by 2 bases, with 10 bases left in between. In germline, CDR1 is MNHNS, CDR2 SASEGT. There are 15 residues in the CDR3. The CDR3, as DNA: TGTGCCAGCAGTGAAGCCCGGACTGAGAACTATGGCTACACCTTC. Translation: CASSEARTENYGYTF.

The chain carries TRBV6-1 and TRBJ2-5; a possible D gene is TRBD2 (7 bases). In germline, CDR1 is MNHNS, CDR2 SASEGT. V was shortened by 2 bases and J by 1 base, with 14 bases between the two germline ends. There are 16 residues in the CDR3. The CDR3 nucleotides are TGTGCCAGCAGTGAACATAGGGGGGAGGGCCAAGAGACCCAGTACTTC. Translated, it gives CASSEHRGEGQETQYF.

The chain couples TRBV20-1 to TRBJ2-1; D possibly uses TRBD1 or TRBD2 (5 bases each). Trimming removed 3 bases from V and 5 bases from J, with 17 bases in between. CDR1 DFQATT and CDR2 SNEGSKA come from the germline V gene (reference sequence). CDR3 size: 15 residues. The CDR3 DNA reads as TGCAGTGCTAGTACTGGGACCAAAGGGAACAATGAGCAGTTCTTC. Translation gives CSASTGTKGNNEQFF.

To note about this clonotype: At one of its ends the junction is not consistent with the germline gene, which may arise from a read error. The CDR3 DNA follows: TGTGCCAGCAGAACGGGACAGGGAATTTACGAGCGGTACTTC. Translating gives CASRTGQGIYERYF. The V gene is TRBV2, the J gene TRBJ2-7, with 9 bases that match TRBD1. The CDR3 consists of 14 residues. Looked up from germline, CDR1 is SNHLY and CDR2 is FYNNEI.

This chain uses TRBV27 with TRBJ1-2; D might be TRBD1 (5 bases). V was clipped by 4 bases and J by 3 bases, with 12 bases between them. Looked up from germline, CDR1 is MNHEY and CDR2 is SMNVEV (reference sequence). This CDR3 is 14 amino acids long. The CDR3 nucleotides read TGTGCCAGCAGTTATCGCAGGGAGGACTATGGCTACACCTTC. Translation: CASSYRREDYGYTF.

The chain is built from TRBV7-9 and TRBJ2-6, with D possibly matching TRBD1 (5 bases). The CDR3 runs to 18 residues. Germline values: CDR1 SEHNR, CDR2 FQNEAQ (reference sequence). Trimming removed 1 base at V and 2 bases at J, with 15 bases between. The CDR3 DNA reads TGTGCCAGCAGCTTAGGGTCAGGGAACTCTGCTGGGGCCAACGTCCTGACTTTC. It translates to CASSLGSGNSAGANVLTF.

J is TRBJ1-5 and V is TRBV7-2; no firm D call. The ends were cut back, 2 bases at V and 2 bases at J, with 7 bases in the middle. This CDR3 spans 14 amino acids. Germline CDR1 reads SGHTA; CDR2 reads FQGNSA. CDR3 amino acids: CASSLSPGNQPQHF. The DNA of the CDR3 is TGTGCCAGCAGCTTAAGCCCAGGCAATCAGCCCCAGCATTTT.

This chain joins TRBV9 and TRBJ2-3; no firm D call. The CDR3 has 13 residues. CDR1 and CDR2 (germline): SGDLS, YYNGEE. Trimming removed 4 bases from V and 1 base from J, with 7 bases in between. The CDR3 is CASSPPGTDTQYF. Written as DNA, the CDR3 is TGTGCCAGCAGCCCCCCCGGCACAGATACGCAGTATTTT.

CDR3 sequence reads: CASSPGGTQYF. For the CDR3, the DNA is TGTGCCAGCAGTCCCGGGGGGACCCAGTACTTC. This sequence joins TRBV27 and TRBJ2-5, with a possible D match to TRBD2 (6 bases). Trimming pared 5 bases from V and 7 bases from J, leaving 8 bases between. The CDR3 has 11 residues. CDR1 MNHEY and CDR2 SMNVEV come from the germline V gene (reference sequence).

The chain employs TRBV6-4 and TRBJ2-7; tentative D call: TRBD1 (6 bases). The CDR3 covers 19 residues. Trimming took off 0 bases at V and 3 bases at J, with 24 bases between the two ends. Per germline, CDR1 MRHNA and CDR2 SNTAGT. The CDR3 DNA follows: TGTGCCAGCAGTGACTCCCAGCCATTTAACAGGGAATACTACTACGAGCAGTACTTC. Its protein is CASSDSQPFNREYYYEQYF.

The CDR3 DNA reads as TGTGCCACCAGCCTAACGAGAGGGAATGGCTACACCTTC. Protein product: CATSLTRGNGYTF. The rearrangement links TRBV24-1 to TRBJ1-2; D not resolved. V gave up 7 bases and J gave up 6 bases, with 14 bases separating them. The CDR3 contains 13 residues. Per the germline V gene, CDR1 is KGHDR and CDR2 is SFDVKD.

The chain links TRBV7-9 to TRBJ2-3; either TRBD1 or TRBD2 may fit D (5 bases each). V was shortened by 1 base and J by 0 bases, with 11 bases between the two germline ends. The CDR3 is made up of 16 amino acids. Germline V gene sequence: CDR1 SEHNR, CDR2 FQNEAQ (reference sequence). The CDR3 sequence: CASSLGSGPSTDTQYF. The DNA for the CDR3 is TGTGCCAGCAGCTTAGGATCGGGACCCAGCACAGATACGCAGTATTTT. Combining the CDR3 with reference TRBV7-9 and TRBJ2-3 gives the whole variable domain DTGVSQNPRHKITKRGQNVTFRCDPISEHNRLYWYRQTLGQGPEFLTYFQNEAQLEKSRLLSDRFSAERPKGSFSTLEIQRTEQGDSAMYLCASSLGSGPSTDTQYFGPGTRLTVL.

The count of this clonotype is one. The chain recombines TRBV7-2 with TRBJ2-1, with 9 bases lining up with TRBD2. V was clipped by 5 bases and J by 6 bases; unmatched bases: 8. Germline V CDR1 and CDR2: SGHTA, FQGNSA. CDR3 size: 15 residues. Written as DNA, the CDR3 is TGTGCCAGCAGCCGGCGGACTAGCGAGTCCAATGAGCAGTTCTTC. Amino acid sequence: CASSRRTSESNEQFF.

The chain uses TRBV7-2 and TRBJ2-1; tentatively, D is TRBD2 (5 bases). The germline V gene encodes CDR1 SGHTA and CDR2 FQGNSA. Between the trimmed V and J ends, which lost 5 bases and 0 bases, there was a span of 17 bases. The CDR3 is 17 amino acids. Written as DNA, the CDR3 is TGTGCCAGCAGCCAAAGAGGGAGCGGAAGCTCCTACAATGAGCAGTTCTTC. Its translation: CASSQRGSGSSYNEQFF.

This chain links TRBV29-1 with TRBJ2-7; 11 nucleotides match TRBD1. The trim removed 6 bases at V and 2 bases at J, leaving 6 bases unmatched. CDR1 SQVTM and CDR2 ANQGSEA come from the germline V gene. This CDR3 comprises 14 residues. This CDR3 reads CSVAGQGATYEQYF. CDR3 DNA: TGCAGCGTCGCTGGACAGGGGGCCACCTACGAGCAGTACTTC.

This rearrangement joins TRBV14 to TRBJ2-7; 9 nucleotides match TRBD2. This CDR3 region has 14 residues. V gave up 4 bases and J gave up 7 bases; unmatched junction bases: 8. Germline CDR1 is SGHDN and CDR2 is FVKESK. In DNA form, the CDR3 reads TGTGCCAGCAGCCCCTCGGGACTAGCAGGGGAGCAGTACTTC. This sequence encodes CASSPSGLAGEQYF.

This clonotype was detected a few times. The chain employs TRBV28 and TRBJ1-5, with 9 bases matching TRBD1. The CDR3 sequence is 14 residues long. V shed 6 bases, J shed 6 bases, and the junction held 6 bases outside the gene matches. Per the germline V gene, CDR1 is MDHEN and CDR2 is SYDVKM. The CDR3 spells CASRQGTGLQPQHF. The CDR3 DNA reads TGTGCCAGCAGACAGGGGACAGGGCTTCAGCCCCAGCATTTT.

CDR3 nucleotide sequence: TGTGCCAGCAGCTTAGCCCTCGGGAGGGGCGCAGGGGGCTACACCTTC. It encodes CASSLALGRGAGGYTF. The J gene is TRBJ1-2, the V gene TRBV11-2; the D gene is possibly TRBD1 (5 bases). The V and J ends lost 1 base and 8 bases respectively, with 20 bases between them. CDR3 size: 16 residues. CDR1 is SGHAT and CDR2 is FQNNGV in the germline V gene.

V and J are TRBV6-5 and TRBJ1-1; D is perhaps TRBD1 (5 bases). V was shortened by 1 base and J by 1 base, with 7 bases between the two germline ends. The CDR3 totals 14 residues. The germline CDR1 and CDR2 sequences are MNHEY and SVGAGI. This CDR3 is CASSYWQGNTEAFF. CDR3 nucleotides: TGTGCCAGCAGTTACTGGCAGGGGAACACTGAAGCTTTCTTT.

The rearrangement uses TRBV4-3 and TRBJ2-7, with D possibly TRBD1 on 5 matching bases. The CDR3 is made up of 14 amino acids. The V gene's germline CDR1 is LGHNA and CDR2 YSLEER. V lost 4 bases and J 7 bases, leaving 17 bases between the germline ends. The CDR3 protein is CASSPGPSLGEQYF. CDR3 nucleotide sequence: TGCGCCAGCAGCCCAGGGCCGTCGCTTGGTGAGCAGTACTTC.

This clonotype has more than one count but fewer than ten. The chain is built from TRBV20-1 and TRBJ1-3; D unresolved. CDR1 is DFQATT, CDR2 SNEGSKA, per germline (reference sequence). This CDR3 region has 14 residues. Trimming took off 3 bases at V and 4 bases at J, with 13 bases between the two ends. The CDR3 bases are TGCAGTGCTAGCAATCCGGGCGGGGGAAACACCATATATTTT. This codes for CSASNPGGGNTIYF.

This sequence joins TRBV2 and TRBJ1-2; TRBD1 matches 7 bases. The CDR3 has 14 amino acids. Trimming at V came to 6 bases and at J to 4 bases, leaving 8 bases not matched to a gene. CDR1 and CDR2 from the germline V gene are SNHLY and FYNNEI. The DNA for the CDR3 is TGTGCCAGCAGGCGTACAGGGGCTGGCTATGGCTACACCTTC. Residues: CASRRTGAGYGYTF.

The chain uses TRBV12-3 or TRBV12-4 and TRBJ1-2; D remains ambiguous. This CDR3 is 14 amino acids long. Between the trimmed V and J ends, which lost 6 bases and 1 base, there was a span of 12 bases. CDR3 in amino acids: CASRALGFNYGYTF. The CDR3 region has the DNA TGTGCCAGCAGGGCACTAGGCTTTAACTATGGCTACACCTTC.

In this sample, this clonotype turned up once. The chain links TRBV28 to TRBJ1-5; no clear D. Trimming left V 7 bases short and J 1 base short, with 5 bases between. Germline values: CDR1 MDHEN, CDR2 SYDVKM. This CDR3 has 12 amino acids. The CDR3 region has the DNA TGTGCCAGCAAGGAGAGCAATCAGCCCCAGCATTTT. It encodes CASKESNQPQHF.

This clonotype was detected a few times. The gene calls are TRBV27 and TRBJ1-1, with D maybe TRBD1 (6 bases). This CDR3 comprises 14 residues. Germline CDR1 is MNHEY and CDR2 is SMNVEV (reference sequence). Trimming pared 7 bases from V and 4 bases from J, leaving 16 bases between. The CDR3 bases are TGTGCCAGCACAAAGGGGGGGCGGGGCACTGAAGCTTTCTTT. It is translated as CASTKGGRGTEAFF.

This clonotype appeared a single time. This chain's CDR3 is CASSWQPGARGTQYF. Here the CDR3 DNA reads TGTGCCAGCAGCTGGCAGCCAGGGGCCCGGGGGACCCAGTACTTC. The J gene is TRBJ2-5, the V gene TRBV7-3; D may be TRBD1 (6 bases). The CDR3 has 15 amino acids. Trimming left V 4 bases short and J 7 bases short, with 19 bases between. Germline assignment: CDR1 SGHTA and CDR2 FQGTGA.